Listed below are T cell receptor beta chains from one sample, sequenced in a study of blood T cell repertoires in COVID-19. Method: immunoSEQ multiplex PCR; TCRdb's copy keeps in-frame clones and lacks some. The profile shows 250,000 to 350,000 clones, approximately 88% of them singletons. Material for sequencing was peripheral blood. These receptors were collected from a man between 18 and 29 years old who had recovered from COVID-19. The CDR3 runs from the conserved cysteine through the conserved F or W. A D gene is named only where the DNA matches it firmly. Expanded clones are given a class, and other clones once, few, many or no size at all.

CDR3 length	J gene	D gene	V gene	clone size	CDR3 DNA	CDR3 protein
15	TRBJ2-3	NA	TRBV7-9	NA	TGTGCCAGCAGCTTGATTGATTGGGAGACAGATACGCAGTATTTT	CASSLIDWETDTQYF
15	TRBJ1-4	NA	TRBV27	few	TGTGCCAGCAGCACGACCAGGGCGTCTAATGAAAAACTGTTTTTT	CASSTTRASNEKLFF
20	TRBJ2-1	TRBD2	TRBV29-1	NA	TGCAGCGCTTGGACAGGGTACATACTAGCGGGGGGCCAATATGACAATGAGCAGTTCTTC	CSAWTGYILAGGQYDNEQFF
15	TRBJ2-7	TRBD2	TRBV6-5	NA	TGTGCCAGCAGTTCGGGACTAGCGGGTACCTACGAGCAGTACTTC	CASSSGLAGTYEQYF
13	TRBJ1-1	NA	TRBV4-2	NA	TGTGCCAGCAGCCAAGACAGGGCGCGGCCGGCTTTCTTT	CASSQDRARPAFF
15	TRBJ1-5	TRBD1	TRBV3-1/TRBV3-2	NA	TGTGCCAGCAGCCCCCCAGGACAGGGCGGTCAGCCCCAGCATTTT	CASSPPGQGGQPQHF
12	TRBJ2-1	NA	TRBV9	NA	TGTGCCAGCAGCGTTCATGACAATGAGCAGTTCTTC	CASSVHDNEQFF
15	TRBJ2-3	NA	TRBV9	NA	TGTGCCAGCAGCGTAGACGGGTTAGCGACAGATACGCAGTATTTT	CASSVDGLATDTQYF
18	TRBJ2-7	TRBD2	TRBV4-1	NA	TGCGCCAGCAGCCTTCTTCCGGGACTAGCGGGATACGCCTACGAGCAGTACTTC	CASSLLPGLAGYAYEQYF
15	TRBJ1-1	NA	TRBV9	NA	TGTGCCAGCAGCCCCCTTTGGGGAGGCGAGGGTGAAGCTTTCTTT	CASSPLWGGEGEAFF
14	TRBJ1-1	TRBD1	TRBV9	NA	TGTGCCAGCAGCGCCGGACAGGGGGGCACTGAAGCTTTCTTT	CASSAGQGGTEAFF
13	TRBJ2-7	TRBD2	TRBV7-2	once	TGTGCCAGCAGCTTAGCGACGGGAGGCGAGCAGTACTTC	CASSLATGGEQYF
15	TRBJ2-1	TRBD2	TRBV28	NA	TGTGCCAGCAGTTTAGGGACTAGCAGTTACAATGAGCAGTTCTTC	CASSLGTSSYNEQFF